The TCR beta chain described here comes from a study of identical twins. Study-wide findings and caveats: There was an excess of low generation probability in the out-of-frame alpha sequences that twins shared. Cross-sectional statistical analysis was relied on for the conclusions, without the same donors being followed.

CDR1 is SGHTA and CDR2 is FQGNSA in the germline V gene. The V gene lost 6 bases and the J gene lost 0 bases, with 18 bases spanning the gap. The CDR3 runs to 16 residues. The authors used template switching to add a universal primer site and gave cDNA unique molecular identifiers. TCRdb processed the 5' RACE reads anew with MiXCR; each CDR3 protein has one entry. The table has 350,000 to 450,000 distinct CDR3 sequences, approximately 17% seen once. A remark on this clonotype: Its antigen is as yet unknown.

This sequence joins TRBV7-2 and TRBJ2-7, with TRBD2 as a possible D gene (6 bases). The sequence came from a man in his fifties or sixties in good health. Material for sequencing was naive T cells sorted from blood. The CDR3, as DNA: TGTGCCAGCAGTTCCGCTTCCCGGGACTCCTCCTACGAGCAGTACTTC. Translating gives CASSSASRDSSYEQYF.